Listed below are T cell receptor beta chains from one sample, sequenced in a study of shared clonotypes between healthy human individuals. TCRdb's copy holds only in-frame clones and misses some; the assay was immunoSEQ multiplex PCR. The data show 2,500,000 or so clones, approximately 92% seen once. Source material: naive CD4+ T cells sorted from blood. Receptors were obtained from a man younger than 35 in good health. The CDR3 runs from the conserved cysteine through the conserved F or W. The D gene is left open where the match is weak. Size is omitted from some rows. Given values are once, few, many or a class for expanded clones.

NA	TRBV4-1	TRBJ2-3	NA	TGCGCCAGCAGAGACTTTCCCACAGATACGCAGTATTTT	CASRDFPTDTQYF
NA	TRBV5-4	TRBJ2-7	once	TGTGCCAGCAGCTTGAGGCCCGTGAGCTCCTACGAGCAGTACTTC	CASSLRPVSSYEQYF
TRBD1	TRBV5-1	TRBJ2-5	NA	TGCGCCAGCAGCTTGGCCGGGGACAGGCTTGAGACCCAGTACTTC	CASSLAGDRLETQYF
TRBD2	TRBV4-1	TRBJ2-3	NA	TGCGCCAGCAGCCTTAGCGGGGGGACACCAGATACGCAGTATTTT	CASSLSGGTPDTQYF
NA	TRBV5-1	TRBJ2-3	NA	TGCGCCAGCAGCCCCCGGGACTCAAGCACAGATACGCAGTATTTT	CASSPRDSSTDTQYF
TRBD1	TRBV11-2	TRBJ2-5	NA	TGTGCCAGCAGCTTGGACAGGGGAACGGAGACCCAGTACTTC	CASSLDRGTETQYF
TRBD1	TRBV29-1	TRBJ2-2	few	TGCAGCGTCCGGACAGGGTCATATGGGGAGCTGTTTTTT	CSVRTGSYGELFF
NA	TRBV4-1	TRBJ2-1	once	TGCGCCAGCAGCCAGGGGGACCAGGTCTACAATGAGCAGTTCTTC	CASSQGDQVYNEQFF
TRBD2	TRBV11-1	TRBJ2-3	NA	TGTGCCAGCAGGCCGGGGGGATCTAGCACAGATACGCAGTATTTT	CASRPGGSSTDTQYF
NA	TRBV2	TRBJ1-4	NA	TGTGCCAGCATTGTAGGACTTAATGAAAAACTGTTTTTT	CASIVGLNEKLFF
NA	TRBV7-2	TRBJ1-2	NA	TGTGCCAGCAGCCCACGCCGACAGTCTTATGGCTACACCTTC	CASSPRRQSYGYTF
TRBD2	TRBV10-3	TRBJ2-7	NA	TGTGCCATCAGTGAGACTAGCGGGAGTTCCTACGAGCAGTACTTC	CAISETSGSSYEQYF
TRBD1	TRBV5-1	TRBJ1-2	NA	TGCGCCAGCAGCTTAAGGACAGGGCCCGGCTACACCTTC	CASSLRTGPGYTF
TRBD2	TRBV18	TRBJ2-2	NA	TGTGCCAGCTCACCGTCCTTCCCGGGACTAGCGGGAGCGGACACCGGGGAGCTGTTTTTT	CASSPSFPGLAGADTGELFF
NA	TRBV5-4	TRBJ1-2	NA	TGTGCCAGCAGCTTGGCCGCGTTCAACTATGGCTACACCTTC	CASSLAAFNYGYTF
NA	TRBV5-1	TRBJ1-2	NA	TGCGCCAGCAGCCCGGACACCTATGGCTACACCTTC	CASSPDTYGYTF
NA	TRBV5-1	TRBJ2-2	NA	TGCGCCAGCAGCTTCCAGCCGAACACCGGGGAGCTGTTTTTT	CASSFQPNTGELFF
NA	TRBV6-5	TRBJ1-2	NA	TGTGCCAGCAGTTACGACGGAAACTATGGCTACACCTTC	CASSYDGNYGYTF
NA	TRBV6-5	TRBJ2-7	NA	TGTGCCAGCAGTTTAGCCATTGGCGGCTACGAGCAGTACTTC	CASSLAIGGYEQYF
NA	TRBV29-1	TRBJ2-5	NA	TGCAGCGTTGTGAAGGGAGACCTAGGGGAGACCCAGTACTTC	CSVVKGDLGETQYF
NA	TRBV21-1	TRBJ2-3	NA	TGTGCCAGCAGTCGGACAGGGGGCGAAGATACGCAGTATTTT	CASSRTGGEDTQYF
NA	TRBV2	TRBJ2-5	NA	TGTGCCAGCAGTGCCGGGGAAGGAAAAAAGACCCAGTACTTC	CASSAGEGKKTQYF
TRBD2	TRBV9	TRBJ2-7	NA	TGTGCCAGCAGCGGGACTAGCTCCTACGAGCAGTACTTC	CASSGTSSYEQYF
NA	TRBV7-3	TRBJ2-2	NA	TGTGCCAGCAGCTCTCTAGCCCCCGGGGAGCTGTTTTTT	CASSSLAPGELFF
NA	TRBV5-1	TRBJ2-1	NA	TGCGCCAGCAGCTTCAGCCCGAGCGGGTCACTTAATGAGCAGTTCTTC	CASSFSPSGSLNEQFF
TRBD2	TRBV19	TRBJ2-1	NA	TGTGCCAGTAGCCGGGACTACATAAACAATGAGCAGTTCTTC	CASSRDYINNEQFF
NA	TRBV2	TRBJ1-5	NA	TGTGCCAGCACCTTCGAGGGATCTGGCAATCAGCCCCAGCATTTT	CASTFEGSGNQPQHF
NA	TRBV19	TRBJ1-6	NA	TGTGCCAGTAGTTATTCCAGGGCCTGGGGTTCACCCCTCCACTTT	CASSYSRAWGSPLHF
TRBD2	TRBV19	TRBJ2-7	NA	TGTGCCAGTAGTATAGTGTCGGGAGGGAACGAGCAGTACTTC	CASSIVSGGNEQYF
TRBD2	TRBV10-3	TRBJ2-7	NA	TGTGCCATCAGTGAGAGGCTAGCGGACTACGAGCAGTACTTC	CAISERLADYEQYF
NA	TRBV30	TRBJ2-2	once	TGTGCCTGGAGTCTATGGAGGGGAAGCGGGGAGCTGTTTTTT	CAWSLWRGSGELFF
NA	TRBV6-6	TRBJ2-4	NA	TGTGCCAGCAGCCGGGGGACGGCCGGGGTGGTTAACATTCAGTACTTC	CASSRGTAGVVNIQYF
TRBD1	TRBV5-1	TRBJ2-7	NA	TGCGCCAGCAGCTCTCATACAGGGGCCGAGCAGTACTTC	CASSSHTGAEQYF